This T cell receptor beta chain derives from a study of blood T cell repertoires in COVID-19. Study at large: Sites across the United States, Italy and Spain contributed samples from acute and convalescent COVID-19. The cDNA or gDNA used as material had been derived from T cells, B-cell-depleted T cells, or PBMCs.

V was clipped by 6 bases and J by 0 bases, with 11 bases between them. The CDR3 extends over 13 amino acids. Germline V gene sequence: CDR1 SQVTM, CDR2 ANQGSEA. This clone was observed a single time. As originally analysed: The assay estimated nucleated cells by amplifying reference gene primers. Generated by immunoSEQ multiplex PCR, the TCRdb table keeps only in-frame clones and is missing some. V, J and clone size are those of that table, while D and trimming were read from the DNA. The sample has about 33,000 clones; about 80% are singletons. The sequencing sample was made of peripheral blood. This sequence joins TRBV29-1 and TRBJ1-1; no firm D call. The sequence was obtained from a man aged 65-85 years with acute or convalescent COVID-19. The CDR3 DNA sequence: TGCAGCGTAGCTATTGGTCTGAACACTGAAGCTTTCTTT. Translation: CSVAIGLNTEAFF.